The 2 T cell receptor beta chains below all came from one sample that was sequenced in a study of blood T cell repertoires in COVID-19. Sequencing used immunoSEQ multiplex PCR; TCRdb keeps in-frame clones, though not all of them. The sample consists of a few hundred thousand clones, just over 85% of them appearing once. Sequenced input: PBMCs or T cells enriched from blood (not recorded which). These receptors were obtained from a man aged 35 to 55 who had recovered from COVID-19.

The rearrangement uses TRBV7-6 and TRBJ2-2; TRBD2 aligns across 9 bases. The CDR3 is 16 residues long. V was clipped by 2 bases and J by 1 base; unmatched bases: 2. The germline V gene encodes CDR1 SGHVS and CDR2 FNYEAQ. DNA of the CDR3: TGTGCCAGCAGCTTACAGACTAGCGGGAACACCGGGGAGCTGTTTTTT. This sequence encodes CASSLQTSGNTGELFF.

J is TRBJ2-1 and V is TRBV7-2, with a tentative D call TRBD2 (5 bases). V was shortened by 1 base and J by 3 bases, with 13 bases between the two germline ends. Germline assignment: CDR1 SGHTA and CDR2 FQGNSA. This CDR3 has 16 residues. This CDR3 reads CASSLGAGSNYNEQFF. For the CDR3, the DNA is TGTGCCAGCAGCTTAGGGGCGGGTTCAAACTACAATGAGCAGTTCTTC.